Below are 2 T cell receptor beta chains sequenced from a single sample in a study of spatial heterogeneity in lung cancer. Study results and limitations: The number of expanded tumor alpha and beta chains correlated with mutation number.

These TCRs' antigens remain unknown. Documented time point: sample taken at primary tumor resection. Each CDR3 protein gets one entry after TCRdb re-called the 5' RACE reads with MiXCR. The table includes some 4,000 distinct CDR3 sequences, over 7% detected once. The sequences come from lung tumor tissue, collected at surgery. All receptors derive from a male donor with early-stage non-small cell lung cancer.

This clonotype is categorized as medium-sized (0.01 to 0.1%). The chain employs TRBV7-6 and TRBJ2-7; TRBD1 agrees at 8 bases. J was trimmed by 7 bases and V by 2 bases; bases with no gene match: 10. This CDR3 is built from 15 residues. Germline CDR1 is SGHVS and CDR2 is FNYEAQ. Here the CDR3 reads CASSLPPQGAREQYF. As DNA, the CDR3 is TGTGCCAGCAGCTTACCCCCGCAGGGGGCGCGGGAGCAGTACTTC.

The chain has TRBV9 and TRBJ2-7, with 8 positions matching TRBD2. The CDR3 runs 13 residues. V was pared by 6 bases and J by 2 bases, with 4 bases of the junction left unmatched. Germline V gene sequence: CDR1 SGDLS, CDR2 YYNGEE. Here the CDR3 DNA reads TGTGCCAGCAACTCGGGGGGGCCCTACGAGCAGTACTTC. Amino acids: CASNSGGPYEQYF.